Here is one T cell receptor beta chain with its context. The sample originates from a study of blood T cell repertoires in COVID-19. In the study overall: There were acute and convalescent COVID-19 samples, and they came from the United States, Italy and Spain.

This CDR3 has 13 residues. J gave up 10 bases and V 5 bases, and 4 bases lay outside the gene matches. Germline V gene lookup returns CDR1 GTSNPN and CDR2 SVGIG (reference sequence). Source study methods: Amplification from reference gene primers served as the basis for estimated nucleated cell counts. Data came from immunoSEQ multiplex PCR; TCRdb stores just in-frame clones and leaves some out. That table gives V, J and clone size, and the DNA gave D and trimming. The table has 250,000 or so clones, 84% seen once. The clonotype was recovered from a man aged 35 to 55 who had recovered from COVID-19. Sequenced: peripheral blood. The V call is TRBV30, the J call TRBJ2-1; 14 nucleotides line up with TRBD2. The CDR3 sequence is CAWQRLAGGEQFF. The CDR3 coding sequence is TGTGCCTGGCAGCGACTAGCGGGGGGGGAGCAGTTCTTC.